The 27 T cell receptor beta chains below all came from one sample that was sequenced in a study of cytomegalovirus exposure and HLA in healthy donors listed by TCRdb under 2017. The method was the immunoSEQ multiplex PCR assay. The multiplex PCR relied on a mix of 60 forward primers for TCR Vbeta segments and 13 reverse primers for TCR Jbeta segments. Held by TCRdb, this immuneACCESS table contains in-frame sequences only and omits some clones. Under half of the omission traces to an unresolved V gene where checked; the cause of the rest is unknown. The table for this sample lists under 200,000 clones; roughly an eighth of them were counted only once. The ten largest clonotypes hold approximately 8.4% of the sample. The sequenced sample consisted of PBMCs. The source is a man aged 45 to 65 in good health and CMV-seropositive.

This clone turned up a few times. The CDR3: CASILGASSSYEQYF. The CDR3 DNA follows: TGTGCCAGCATCTTAGGGGCCTCGAGCTCCTACGAGCAGTACTTC. The chain combines TRBV2 with TRBJ2-7, with D possibly being TRBD1 (5 bases). Germline V CDR1 and CDR2: SNHLY, FYNNEI. CDR3 size: 15 residues. Deletions cut 7 bases from V and 0 bases from J, with 16 bases between.

Only a few counts were recorded for this clone. The chain couples TRBV11-2 to TRBJ2-7, with 8 bases aligning to TRBD1. V trimming: 6 bases; J trimming: 3 bases; junction bases outside the gene matches: 4. Germline CDR1 and CDR2: SGHAT and FQNNGV. This CDR3 contains 13 residues. The CDR3 sequence is CASSFGQGYEQYF. The CDR3, as DNA: TGTGCCAGCAGTTTCGGACAGGGCTACGAGCAGTACTTC.

This clone was counted only a few times. The V gene is TRBV13, the J gene TRBJ1-2, with TRBD1 matching 7 bases. V was clipped by 5 bases and J by 2 bases; unmatched bases: 5. The germline V gene encodes CDR1 PRHDT and CDR2 FYEKMQ (reference sequence). This CDR3 is 14 amino acids long. CDR3 nucleotide sequence: TGTGCCAGCAGCCCGCGGGACAGAAACTATGGCTACACCTTC. As protein: CASSPRDRNYGYTF.

In its sample, this clone was seen a few times. The V gene is TRBV6-5, the J gene TRBJ2-5; D possibly corresponds to TRBD1 (5 bases). The CDR3 is 14 amino acids. V was pared by 6 bases and J by 2 bases, with 13 bases between. Germline-derived CDR1 and CDR2 are MNHEY and SVGAGI. The CDR3 sequence: CASRAAGPQETQYF. The CDR3 coding sequence is TGTGCCAGCAGGGCGGCAGGGCCTCAAGAGACCCAGTACTTC.

The chain couples TRBV7-8 to TRBJ2-7, with TRBD2 matching 11 bases. There are 15 residues in the CDR3. Unmatched junction bases numbered 5, after V lost 0 bases and J lost 7 bases. Germline-derived CDR1 and CDR2 are SGHVS and FQNEAQ. This CDR3 is CASSLAILAGGEQYF. For the CDR3, the DNA is TGTGCCAGCAGCTTAGCGATCCTAGCGGGGGGTGAGCAGTACTTC. The full variable domain, completed using reference TRBV7-8 and TRBJ2-7, is GAGVSQSPRYKVAKRGQDVALRCDPISGHVSLFWYQQALGQGPEFLTYFQNEAQLDKSGLPSDRFFAERPEGSVSTLKIQRTQQEDSAVYLCASSLAILAGGEQYFGPGTRLTVT.

This clone came up a few times. The gene calls are TRBV7-3 and TRBJ2-3; a weak D match, TRBD2 (7 bases). Trimming took 5 bases from V and 4 from J, leaving 25 bases between them. CDR3 length: 18 amino acids. Per germline, CDR1 SGHTA and CDR2 FQGTGA. Written as DNA, the CDR3 is TGTGCCAGCAGCCCGTCCTTCCCCCGGGGCGGGGGCCCAGATACGCAGTATTTT. Its protein product is CASSPSFPRGGGPDTQYF.

This rearrangement joins TRBV5-5 to TRBJ1-3; D possibly corresponds to TRBD1 (6 bases). This CDR3 contains 15 residues. V gave up 0 bases and J gave up 9 bases, with 16 bases separating them. In germline, CDR1 is SGHKS, CDR2 YYEKEE (reference sequence). CDR3 sequence reads: CASSLEHSQGGTIYF. CDR3 nucleotides: TGTGCCAGCAGCTTGGAGCACTCACAGGGTGGCACCATATATTTT.

This clone was seen only a few times. The CDR3 DNA sequence: TGTGCCAGCAGTGCCGACAGGGCGGCCTACGAGCAGTACGTC. Its protein is CASSADRAAYEQYV. The chain joins TRBV6-1 to TRBJ2-7; the match to TRBD1 covers 7 bases. From germline, CDR1 is MNHNS and CDR2 SASEGT. Trimming took 4 bases from V and 2 from J; bases not matched to a gene: 5. The CDR3 consists of 14 residues.

The chain recombines TRBV14 with TRBJ1-2; 8 bases map to TRBD1. The trim removed 0 bases at V and 4 bases at J, leaving 7 bases unmatched. The CDR3 length is 16 residues. Germline CDR1 SGHDN, CDR2 FVKESK. The CDR3 here is CASSQELGTGLYGYTF. The DNA for the CDR3 is TGTGCCAGCAGCCAAGAACTCGGGACAGGACTCTATGGCTACACCTTC.

In this sample, this clone turned up a few times. V usage is TRBV6-6 and J usage is TRBJ2-5; 7 nucleotides align to TRBD1. TRBJ2-7 matches the DNA end more closely, so the J call is doubtful. This CDR3 has 12 residues. Germline lookup yields CDR1 MNHNY and CDR2 SVGAGI (reference sequence). CDR3 nucleotides: TGTGCCATCGGACAGGCGAAGGTCGAGCAGTACTTC. Translating it yields CAIGQAKVEQYF.

This clone was observed a few times. The chain has TRBV28 and TRBJ1-2; D is uncertain. Germline-derived CDR1 and CDR2 are MDHEN and SYDVKM. The V gene lost 2 bases and the J gene lost 5 bases, with 3 bases spanning the gap. The CDR3 is 11 amino acids. In nucleotides, the CDR3 is TGTGCCAGCAGTTTAGAGTATGGCTACACCTTC. This encodes CASSLEYGYTF.

This clone was seen just once. The chain combines TRBV10-1 with TRBJ1-1; tentative D call: TRBD1 (5 bases). The CDR3 has 13 amino acids. CDR1 and CDR2 from the germline V gene are WNHNN and SYGVQD (reference sequence). V was trimmed by 8 bases and J by 10 bases, leaving 20 bases between them. The DNA of the CDR3 is TGCGCCAGCCCAGGGTTAGCAGATAGGGCAGCTTTCTTT. This sequence encodes CASPGLADRAAFF.

This clone occurred a few times. V and J are TRBV7-3 and TRBJ2-5; D ambiguous. The ends were cut back, 2 bases at V and 2 bases at J, with 6 bases in the middle. Germline CDR1 reads SGHTA; CDR2 reads FQGTGA. CDR3 size: 13 residues. The CDR3 DNA follows: TGTGCCAGCAGCTTAGAAGCGCAAGAGACCCAGTACTTC. It encodes CASSLEAQETQYF.

The J gene is TRBJ2-1, the V gene TRBV9; the match to TRBD2 covers 14 bases. With V trimmed by 0 bases and J by 9 bases, 11 bases remained unmatched. CDR3 length: 18 amino acids. Looked up from germline, CDR1 is SGDLS and CDR2 is YYNGEE. The CDR3 bases are TGTGCCAGCAGCGTAGAGGGGGGACTAGCGGGGGTACGGGTTGAGCAGTTCTTC. Its translation is CASSVEGGLAGVRVEQFF.

The chain recombines TRBV10-3 with TRBJ2-5; tentative D call: TRBD2 (6 bases). This CDR3 comprises 14 residues. V lost 4 bases and J 5 bases, leaving 14 bases between the germline ends. Germline CDR1 and CDR2: ENHRY and SYGVKD. DNA for the CDR3: TGTGCCATCAGTGTAGGGACTCGTGGGGAGACCCAGTACTTC. It codes for CAISVGTRGETQYF.

V usage is TRBV25-1 and J usage is TRBJ1-1, with TRBD1 identical over 8 bases. This CDR3 region has 14 residues. Germline CDR1 reads MGHDK; CDR2 reads SYGVNS. The V and J ends lost 3 bases and 6 bases, in that order; junction bases with no gene match: 6. The CDR3 DNA follows: TGTGCCAGCAGTGACGACAGGGGAACGGCTGAAGCTTTCTTT. Its protein is CASSDDRGTAEAFF. Together with reference TRBV25-1 and TRBJ1-1, the CDR3 gives the full variable domain: EADIYQTPRYLVIGTGKKITLECSQTMGHDKMYWYQQDPGMELHLIHYSYGVNSTEKGDLSSESTVSRIRTEHFPLTLESARPSHTSQYLCASSDDRGTAEAFFGQGTRLTVV.

V usage is TRBV6-5 and J usage is TRBJ1-3; D uncertain. Germline V lookup: CDR1 MNHEY, CDR2 SVGAGI. The CDR3 totals 13 residues. Trimming left V 6 bases short and J 0 bases short, with 6 bases between. CDR3 sequence (DNA): TGTGCCAGCAGCCGACTCTCTGGAAACACCATATATTTT. Translation gives CASSRLSGNTIYF.

This clone was seen only a few times. This sequence joins TRBV9 and TRBJ1-1; 10 nucleotides align to TRBD1. This CDR3 has 16 amino acids. The germline gives CDR1 SGDLS, CDR2 YYNGEE. The J segment lost 4 bases and the V segment lost 4 bases, leaving 10 bases of the junction unmatched. The CDR3 DNA follows: TGTGCCAGCAGCCCATTGGGGGACAGGGGCGGCACTGAAGCTTTCTTT. This encodes CASSPLGDRGGTEAFF.

This clone has more than one count but fewer than ten. At one boundary the junction diverges from the germline segment, which might be a read error. V usage is TRBV7-7 and J usage is TRBJ2-3; D is perhaps TRBD2 (5 bases). Germline V gene lookup returns CDR1 SSHAT and CDR2 FNYEAQ (reference sequence). CDR3 length: 12 amino acids. CDR3: CASSFEGGTQYF. CDR3 in DNA: TGTGCTAGCAGCTTCGAGGGCGGCACGCAGTATTTT.

This chain links TRBV29-1 with TRBJ2-5; 12 nucleotides match TRBD2. CDR3 length: 13 amino acids. Germline trimming cut 6 bases from V and 4 bases from J; bases unmatched to any gene: 3. Germline values: CDR1 SQVTM, CDR2 ANQGSEA. The CDR3 sequence is CSVSTSGGETQYF. CDR3 bases: TGCAGCGTCTCGACTAGCGGGGGAGAGACCCAGTACTTC.

A few counts support this clone. The J gene is TRBJ2-7, the V gene TRBV10-3; 9 positions match TRBD1. The CDR3 is made up of 15 amino acids. J lost 5 bases, V lost 4 bases, and 9 bases had no gene match. CDR1 and CDR2 (germline): ENHRY, SYGVKD. Here the CDR3 reads CAISALRGTGNEQYF. CDR3 DNA sequence: TGTGCCATCAGTGCGCTGAGAGGGACAGGGAACGAGCAGTACTTC.

V and J are TRBV4-3 and TRBJ1-2; 8 positions agree with TRBD1. V was clipped by 5 bases and J by 6 bases; unmatched bases: 8. CDR3 length: 14 residues. Germline CDR1 is LGHNA and CDR2 is YSLEER. CDR3 amino acids: CASSARTGRDGYTF. In nucleotides, the CDR3 is TGCGCCAGCAGCGCAAGGACAGGGAGGGATGGCTACACCTTC.

This chain connects TRBV11-3 to TRBJ1-3; D might be TRBD1 (6 bases). V was clipped by 5 bases and J by 2 bases, with 10 bases between them. CDR3 length: 14 amino acids. Germline V lookup: CDR1 SGHNT, CDR2 YENEEA. The CDR3 is CASSGRGTGNTIYF. Written as DNA, the CDR3 is TGTGCCAGCAGCGGAAGGGGGACTGGAAACACCATATATTTT.

In this sample, this clone turned up a few times. The chain uses TRBV10-1 and TRBJ1-1; a possible D gene is TRBD1 (5 bases). Per germline, CDR1 WNHNN and CDR2 SYGVQD (reference sequence). This CDR3 is built from 16 residues. Trimming cost V 0 bases and J 4 bases, with 15 bases left between them. CDR3 coding DNA: TGCGCCAGCAGTGAGTCGAAAAGAACAGGCGGCACTGAAGCTTTCTTT. This encodes CASSESKRTGGTEAFF.

The chain combines TRBV28 with TRBJ1-5; no clear D. Per the germline V gene, CDR1 is MDHEN and CDR2 is SYDVKM. V was trimmed by 5 bases and J by 5 bases, leaving 7 bases between them. This CDR3 has 12 amino acids. Here the CDR3 reads CASSPRDQPQHF. The DNA of the CDR3 is TGTGCCAGCAGTCCTCGAGATCAGCCCCAGCATTTT.

This chain uses TRBV13 with TRBJ2-7; 9 positions match TRBD1. Germline assignment: CDR1 PRHDT and CDR2 FYEKMQ (reference sequence). The CDR3 is made up of 15 amino acids. V shed 2 bases, J shed 3 bases, and the junction held 5 bases outside the gene matches. The CDR3: CASSLSGQGIYEQYF. In nucleotides, the CDR3 is TGTGCCAGCAGCTTAAGTGGACAGGGGATCTACGAGCAGTACTTC. The entire variable domain, with the rest obtained from reference TRBV13 and TRBJ2-7, is as follows: AAGVIQSPRHLIKEKRETATLKCYPIPRHDTVYWYQQGPGQDPQFLISFYEKMQSDKGSIPDRFSAQQFSDYHSELNMSSLELGDSALYFCASSLSGQGIYEQYFGPGTRLTVT.

The J gene is TRBJ2-5, the V gene TRBV6-6, with D perhaps matching TRBD1 (7 bases). V dropped 8 bases and J dropped 9 bases, with 19 bases sitting between them. Looked up from germline, CDR1 is MNHNY and CDR2 is SVGAGI (reference sequence). This CDR3 has 13 residues. This chain's CDR3 is CASERKGGGAQYF. For the CDR3, the DNA is TGTGCCAGCGAAAGAAAAGGGGGCGGGGCCCAGTACTTC.